These T cell receptor beta chains were read from a single sample in a study of blood T cell repertoires in COVID-19. TCRdb keeps only in-frame clones here, not all; method: immunoSEQ multiplex PCR. The table shows about 400,000 clones, with more than 85% occurring only once. Source material: peripheral blood. Every receptor here comes from a woman aged 25 to 39 with acute or convalescent COVID-19. CDR3s include the opening cysteine and the closing phenylalanine or tryptophan. Fields, in order: V gene, D gene, clone size, J gene, CDR3 DNA, CDR3 protein. A D gene is named only where the DNA matches it firmly. Some rows mark clone size as missing; the rest say once, few, many or name a class of expanded clone.

>TRBV2|TRBD1|.|TRBJ1-4
TGTGCCAGCAGTCGGGACAGGGTCTCAGAAAAACTGTTTTTT
CASSRDRVSEKLFF
>TRBV23-1|.|.|TRBJ2-1
TGCGCCAGCAGTCAACCCCGTGGGGAGGAGGTCAATGAGCAGTTCTTC
CASSQPRGEEVNEQFF
>TRBV11-2|TRBD1|.|TRBJ1-4
TGTGCCAGCAGCTTTGGGACAGGGGGTGAAAAACTGTTTTTT
CASSFGTGGEKLFF
>TRBV6-5|.|.|TRBJ2-7
TGTGCCAGCAGTTCCCTATCTACAGGGACCATCTACGAGCAGTACTTC
CASSSLSTGTIYEQYF
>TRBV18|TRBD1|.|TRBJ1-2
TGTGCCAGCTCCCCCGACAGGGGCTATGGCTACACCTTC
CASSPDRGYGYTF
>TRBV7-9|.|.|TRBJ2-3
TGTGCCAGCAGCTTTCCGAGCACAGATACGCAGTATTTT
CASSFPSTDTQYF
>TRBV4-1|TRBD1|.|TRBJ1-1
TGCGCCAGCAGCCAGGTCCCGTCAGGACAGGGGGTAACTGAAGCTTTCTTT
CASSQVPSGQGVTEAFF
>TRBV5-1|TRBD1|.|TRBJ2-2
TGCGCCAGCAGCGAGTCCGTCAGGGGGTTCACCGGGGAGCTGTTTTTT
CASSESVRGFTGELFF
>TRBV30|.|.|TRBJ1-2
TGTGCCTGGAGTCGTCGACCCCCGGGAGGGATGTCTGGCTACACCTTC
CAWSRRPPGGMSGYTF
>TRBV29-1|.|few|TRBJ2-5
TGCAGCGTTGAACTTAGGCCAGGGTCAGGGGAGACCCAGTACTTC
CSVELRPGSGETQYF
>TRBV9|.|few|TRBJ2-3
TGTGCCAGCAGCCTCAACGGAGGAACTTCAGATACGCAGTATTTT
CASSLNGGTSDTQYF
>TRBV28|TRBD1|.|TRBJ2-1
TGTGCCAGCAGATTTCAGGGGGTTATGAGAGGTGAGCAGTTCTTC
CASRFQGVMRGEQFF
>TRBV21-1|.|.|TRBJ2-7
TGTGCCAGCAGCAAAGGGGGAAGGGGGCACTCCTACGAGCAGTACTTC
CASSKGGRGHSYEQYF
>TRBV6-1|.|.|TRBJ2-1
TGTGCCAGCAGTGAGTTGTTGGGGACACCGGACCGCTCCTACAATGAGCAGTTCTTC
CASSELLGTPDRSYNEQFF
>TRBV4-2|.|.|TRBJ1-5
TGTGCCAGCAGCCAAATTCAGGATTTGGGCAATCAGCCCCAGCATTTT
CASSQIQDLGNQPQHF
>TRBV29-1|.|.|TRBJ1-4
TGCAGCGTTTGTGGACAGTCCTGTAATGAAAAACTGTTTTTT
CSVCGQSCNEKLFF
>TRBV7-9|.|.|TRBJ2-7
TGTGCCAGCAGCCTACAGGGTGTATCCGAGCAGTACTTC
CASSLQGVSEQYF
>TRBV28|.|.|TRBJ2-3
TGTGCCAGCGGGTCAGAGGGGGGCACAGATACGCAGTATTTT
CASGSEGGTDTQYF
>TRBV20-1|TRBD1|once|TRBJ1-2
TGCAGTGCTAGTCAGGGGGCGTGGAATGGCTACACCTTC
CSASQGAWNGYTF
>TRBV3-1/TRBV3-2|.|.|TRBJ1-1
TGTGCCAGCAGCCTCTCCGCCTCGGGCACTGAAGCTTTCTTT
CASSLSASGTEAFF
>TRBV6-5|.|.|TRBJ1-1
TGTGCCAGCAGTTATACAGCCGTGAGGGACACTGAAGCTTTCTTT
CASSYTAVRDTEAFF
>TRBV6-4|TRBD1|.|TRBJ2-1
TGTGCCAGCAGTCCAGACAGGGTGGGCAATGAGCAGTTCTTC
CASSPDRVGNEQFF
>TRBV2|TRBD1|.|TRBJ1-2
TGTGCCAGCAGTGAAAGGGACAGGGGATATGGCTACACCTTC
CASSERDRGYGYTF
>TRBV6-5|TRBD1|.|TRBJ1-5
TGTGCCAGCGTCGGGACAGGGGCCAGCAATCAGCCCCAGCATTTT
CASVGTGASNQPQHF
>TRBV5-1|.|.|TRBJ1-1
TGCGCCAGCAGCACGGAGGGAGGCCTGAACACTGAAGCTTTCTTT
CASSTEGGLNTEAFF
>TRBV12-5|.|.|TRBJ1-2
TGTGCTAGTGGTTGGGACCTGGACAGCCGCTATGGCTACACCTTC
CASGWDLDSRYGYTF
>TRBV24-1|.|.|TRBJ1-4
TGTGCCACCAGCCCCGGGCAGGGATGGGCTGAAAAACTGTTTTTT
CATSPGQGWAEKLFF
>TRBV2|.|few|TRBJ1-6
TGTGCCAGCAGTGAGTGGTTTATGCCGGGGAGCGGATCACCCCTCCACTTT
CASSEWFMPGSGSPLHF
>TRBV7-9|.|.|TRBJ2-7
TGTGCCAGCAGCTTAGGAGGGCCCTACTACGAGCAGTACTTC
CASSLGGPYYEQYF
>TRBV6-2/TRBV6-3|TRBD1|.|TRBJ2-1
TGTGCCAGCAGCCTGGGACAGCGGCCCTACAATGAGCAGTTCTTC
CASSLGQRPYNEQFF
>TRBV19|TRBD2|.|TRBJ2-3
TGTGCCAGTAAGATGGGGGGGAACTCAGATACGCAGTATTTT
CASKMGGNSDTQYF
>TRBV6-5|TRBD1|.|TRBJ1-5
TGTGCCAGCAGCCGCGGGACAGATACCAATCAGCCCCAGCATTTT
CASSRGTDTNQPQHF
>TRBV7-2|.|.|TRBJ1-1
TGTGCCAGCAGCTTAGTGCGGAACACTGAAGCTTTCTTT
CASSLVRNTEAFF
>TRBV2|TRBD2|.|TRBJ2-2
TGTGCCAGCACGAAGGGACTAGCGGGGGGGCGGGGGGACACCGGGGAGCTGTTTTTT
CASTKGLAGGRGDTGELFF
>TRBV6-6|TRBD1|.|TRBJ2-7
TGTGCCAGCAGTTACCGGGACAGCTACGAGCAGTACTTC
CASSYRDSYEQYF
>TRBV5-1|TRBD2|.|TRBJ2-7
TGCGCCAGCAGCTTGGCGGAGATCGCGGGGGGCTACGAGCAGTACTTC
CASSLAEIAGGYEQYF
>TRBV28|.|few|TRBJ2-2
TGTGCCAGCAGTTTATACCGGGGAATGAACACCGGGGAGCTGTTTTTT
CASSLYRGMNTGELFF
>TRBV5-6|.|.|TRBJ1-3
TGTGCCAGCAGCTTAAACCCGGGTGCAGGAAACACCATATATTTT
CASSLNPGAGNTIYF
>TRBV7-9|.|.|TRBJ1-2
TGTGCCAGCAGCTCAAGTAGTAACTATGGCTACACCTTC
CASSSSSNYGYTF
>TRBV2|TRBD2|.|TRBJ2-3
TGTGCCAGCTTACGGGGACTAGCGGGGGGCCTGGATACGCAGTATTTT
CASLRGLAGGLDTQYF
>TRBV4-1|TRBD1|.|TRBJ1-2
TGCGCCAGCAGCCAACCAGGGGGTTATGGCTACACCTTC
CASSQPGGYGYTF
>TRBV9|TRBD1|.|TRBJ2-7
TGTGCCAGCAGCCCCGGGACAGGGTTCGGCGAGCAGTACTTC
CASSPGTGFGEQYF
>TRBV3-1/TRBV3-2|.|.|TRBJ1-1
TGTGCCAGCAGCCACGTACAGGGGAACACTGAAGCTTTCTTT
CASSHVQGNTEAFF
>TRBV4-1|TRBD1|.|TRBJ2-5
TGCGCCAGCAGCCACGGACAGGGGGCCGGGGAGACCCAGTACTTC
CASSHGQGAGETQYF